Presented here are 4 T cell receptor beta chains from one specimen sequenced in a study of T-cell reconstitution after alpha-beta-depleted transplantation in children (dated by TCRdb to about 2016). To prepare the library, PCR was applied. The sample was run on an Illumina HiSeq 2500. TCR libraries were prepared with molecular barcoding, using unique molecular identifiers to normalize TCRbeta repertoire quantification. Clones were called with MiXCR by TCRdb after fastp trimmed the public reads at Q25, and only in-frame beta chains were retained. Each entry is one CDR3 protein sequence, shown with its most common DNA and genes. In all, the sample holds 350,000 to 450,000 distinct CDR3 sequences, and more than 10% of those were seen once. 3.5% to 4.5% of the sample is in the top ten clones. The sequences come from PBMCs, collected from the stem cell graft. These receptors all come from a human donor who donated a stem cell graft to a child with Fanconi anemia.

The chain has TRBV20-1 and TRBJ1-4; the match to TRBD1 covers 8 bases. V was pared by 6 bases and J by 8 bases, with 11 bases of the junction left unmatched. The CDR3 totals 14 residues. Germline V CDR1 and CDR2: DFQATT, SNEGSKA (reference sequence). The CDR3 nucleotides read TGCAGTGCGATCGGACAGGGAAGGCACGAAAAACTGTTTTTT. This sequence encodes CSAIGQGRHEKLFF.

This rearrangement joins TRBV7-2 to TRBJ1-1; D remains ambiguous. The germline V and J ends were trimmed by 5 bases and 3 bases, with 19 bases remaining between them. Germline CDR1 reads SGHTA; CDR2 reads FQGNSA. This CDR3 has 16 amino acids. The CDR3 reads CASSRLPSYADTEAFF. CDR3 in DNA: TGTGCCAGCAGCCGCCTCCCTTCATACGCGGACACTGAAGCTTTCTTT.

The rearrangement links TRBV7-8 to TRBJ1-1; D ambiguous. V lost 3 bases and J 1 base, leaving 6 bases between the germline ends. This CDR3 spans 13 amino acids. Per the germline V gene, CDR1 is SGHVS and CDR2 is FQNEAQ. The CDR3 loop reads CASSFKRNTEAFF. CDR3 sequence (DNA): TGTGCCAGCAGCTTTAAGAGGAACACTGAAGCTTTCTTT.

This clonotype was counted a few times. The chain combines TRBV3-1 with TRBJ1-6; TRBD1 aligns across 8 bases. J was trimmed by 7 bases and V by 4 bases; bases with no gene match: 6. Germline CDR1 LGHDT, CDR2 YNNKEL (reference sequence). The CDR3 is made up of 15 amino acids. The CDR3 DNA sequence: TGTGCCAGCAGCCCCCTGCACAGGGGGAATTCACCCCTCCACTTT. Its protein is CASSPLHRGNSPLHF. Combining the CDR3 with reference TRBV3-1 and TRBJ1-6 gives the whole variable domain DTAVSQTPKYLVTQMGNDKSIKCEQNLGHDTMYWYKQDSKKFLKIMFSYNNKELIINETVPNRFSPKSPDKAHLNLHINSLELGDSAVYFCASSPLHRGNSPLHFGNGTRLTVT.